This is a list of T cell receptor beta chains from one sample in a study of cytomegalovirus exposure and HLA in healthy donors. The repertoire was sequenced with immunoSEQ multiplex PCR; TCRdb's copy has only in-frame clones and lacks some. The data show 90,000 to 120,000 clones, with over 60% seen just once and 3.5% to 5% held by the top ten. Sequencing was performed on PBMCs. The receptors were sampled from a male donor in good health and CMV-seronegative. Both conserved end residues are part of each CDR3. D genes are given only for firm matches. Not every row has a clone size; where given, it reads once, few, many or a size class.

TRBD1	TRBJ2-7	-	TRBV28	CASTTGPNYEQYF	TGTGCCAGCACGACAGGGCCGAACTACGAGCAGTACTTC
-	TRBJ2-7	-	TRBV7-9	CASSPRPQGSYEQYF	TGTGCCAGCAGCCCCAGACCCCAGGGTTCCTACGAGCAGTACTTC
-	TRBJ1-5	once	TRBV19	CASSVGTDSQPQHF	TGTGCCAGTAGTGTCGGGACTGACAGCCAGCCCCAGCATTTT
-	TRBJ2-3	-	TRBV13	CASSLRVRITDTQYF	TGTGCCAGCAGCTTACGGGTGAGAATCACAGATACGCAGTATTTT
-	TRBJ1-3	few	TRBV15	CATSAVTGNTIYF	TGTGCCACCAGCGCAGTAACTGGAAACACCATATATTTT
-	TRBJ2-5	-	TRBV2	CASRSREGGHQETQYF	TGTGCCAGCAGGAGCCGTGAGGGGGGGCACCAAGAGACCCAGTACTTC
TRBD2	TRBJ2-1	-	TRBV7-3	CASSLYIVGRDDEQFF	TGTGCCAGCAGCTTATATATAGTCGGGAGGGACGATGAGCAGTTCTTC
-	TRBJ1-1	once	TRBV6-1	CASSEQGQGWRNTEAFF	TGTGCCAGCAGTGAACAGGGTCAGGGGTGGCGAAACACTGAAGCTTTCTTT
TRBD1	TRBJ1-2	-	TRBV19	CASSGTGRGYTF	TGTGCCAGTAGCGGGACAGGGCGGGGCTACACCTTC
TRBD2	TRBJ2-1	-	TRBV19	CASSIAASGIRVDEQFF	TGTGCCAGTAGTATAGCGGCTAGCGGGATCAGGGTCGATGAGCAGTTCTTC
TRBD1	TRBJ2-1	few	TRBV6-1	CASRDRDRGSNEQFF	TGTGCCAGCAGAGACCGGGACAGGGGGAGCAATGAGCAGTTCTTC
-	TRBJ2-3	-	TRBV18	CASSYGRPTDTQYF	TGTGCCAGCTCCTACGGTCGCCCCACAGATACGCAGTATTTT
-	TRBJ1-1	-	TRBV9	CASSFRDLDTEAFF	TGTGCCAGCAGCTTCAGGGATCTTGACACTGAAGCTTTCTTT
TRBD2	TRBJ2-3	-	TRBV27	CASSQRTSGRTGTDTQYF	TGTGCCAGCAGTCAGCGGACTAGCGGGAGAACGGGCACAGATACGCAGTATTTT
TRBD2	TRBJ2-1	-	TRBV29-1	CSVGSTSGRARGEQFF	TGCAGCGTTGGATCAACTAGCGGGAGGGCCCGAGGTGAGCAGTTCTTC
-	TRBJ2-2	-	TRBV6-6	CASSPKSNTGELFF	TGTGCCAGCAGTCCTAAGTCGAACACCGGGGAGCTGTTTTTT
TRBD2	TRBJ2-3	-	TRBV28	CASSLAGLVTDTQYF	TGTGCCAGCAGTTTGGCGGGACTAGTCACAGATACGCAGTATTTT
TRBD1	TRBJ2-7	-	TRBV7-6	CASSKGQGSYEQYF	TGTGCCAGCAGCAAGGGACAGGGATCCTACGAGCAGTACTTC
-	TRBJ1-1	once	TRBV19	CASSINRNTEAFF	TGTGCCAGTAGTATAAACAGGAACACTGAAGCTTTCTTT
-	TRBJ2-7	-	TRBV7-9	CASSRAEGMTYEQYF	TGTGCCAGCAGTCGAGCGGAGGGTATGACCTACGAGCAGTACTTC
-	TRBJ2-1	-	TRBV21-1	CASSLWDFYNEQFF	TGTGCCAGCAGCTTGTGGGACTTTTACAATGAGCAGTTCTTC
TRBD1	TRBJ2-7	-	TRBV30	CALDRGSYEQYF	TGTGCCTTGGACAGGGGATCCTACGAGCAGTACTTC
-	TRBJ2-2	-	TRBV7-3	CASSFAAGELFF	TGTGCCAGCAGCTTCGCGGCCGGGGAGCTGTTTTTT
-	TRBJ1-4	-	TRBV5-6	CASSLNLASGKLFF	TGTGCCAGCAGCTTGAACCTGGCCTCCGGGAAACTGTTTTTT
TRBD2	TRBJ2-3	-	TRBV7-2	CASSQGLRSDTQYF	TGTGCCAGCAGCCAGGGACTACGCTCTGACACGCAGTATTTT
-	TRBJ2-7	-	TRBV4-1	CASSQARGEAYEQYF	TGCGCCAGCAGCCAAGCCCGGGGTGAAGCCTACGAGCAGTACTTC
-	TRBJ2-2	-	TRBV7-2	CASSLVSASGELFF	TGTGCCAGCAGCTTAGTGTCAGCGTCCGGGGAGCTGTTTTTT
TRBD1	TRBJ2-3	-	TRBV4-1	CASSRGQGADTQYF	TGCGCCAGCAGCCGGGGACAGGGGGCGGATACGCAGTATTTT
TRBD1	TRBJ2-2	-	TRBV2	CASSANRGRSGGELFF	TGTGCCAGCAGTGCTAACAGGGGGCGTTCGGGCGGGGAGCTGTTTTTT
-	TRBJ2-7	once	TRBV19	CASSIVTTQSYEQYF	TGTGCCAGTAGTATAGTGACAACCCAGTCCTACGAGCAGTACTTC
TRBD2	TRBJ2-3	-	TRBV2	CASLAGGTDTQYF	TGTGCCAGCCTAGCGGGAGGAACAGATACGCAGTATTTT
TRBD1	TRBJ1-2	-	TRBV5-1	CASSLTGEWDGYTF	TGCGCCAGCAGCTTGACAGGGGAGTGGGATGGCTACACCTTC
TRBD1	TRBJ2-2	once	TRBV5-1	CASSLLGRQGTGELFF	TGCGCCAGCAGCTTGTTGGGACGACAGGGAACCGGGGAGCTGTTTTTT
-	TRBJ2-1	-	TRBV4-1	CASSPTDRSSYNEQFF	TGCGCCAGCAGCCCGACCGACAGGAGCTCCTACAATGAGCAGTTCTTC
-	TRBJ1-3	-	TRBV18	CASSINRAGWGFTGNTIYF	TGTGCCAGCTCTATAAACAGGGCCGGATGGGGGTTCACTGGAAACACCATATATTTT
-	TRBJ2-7	once	TRBV18	CASSPPNGQMSYEQYF	TGTGCCAGCTCACCACCAAACGGACAGATGTCCTACGAGCAGTACTTC
-	TRBJ2-1	few	TRBV4-1	CASSQGGGGAGVYNEQFF	TGCGCCAGCAGCCAAGGTGGTGGGGGGGCCGGGGTATACAATGAGCAGTTCTTC
TRBD2	TRBJ2-1	once	TRBV5-1	CASSLPTGGSAYNEQFF	TGCGCCAGCAGCTTGCCGACTGGCGGGAGTGCGTACAATGAGCAGTTCTTC
-	TRBJ2-7	-	TRBV19	CASRDSGTTDEQYF	TGTGCCAGTAGAGACTCCGGGACAACGGACGAGCAGTACTTC
-	TRBJ2-5	few	TRBV10-1	CASSESRYQETQYF	TGCGCCAGCAGTGAGTCGAGGTACCAAGAGACCCAGTACTTC
-	TRBJ1-3	-	TRBV6-5	CASKYGYSGNTIYF	TGTGCCAGCAAATACGGTTACTCTGGAAACACCATATATTTT
TRBD2	TRBJ2-1	-	TRBV30	CAWSRRFSGREDEQFF	TGTGCCTGGAGTCGCCGTTTTAGCGGGAGGGAGGATGAGCAGTTCTTC
-	TRBJ2-3	-	TRBV14	CASSQDRRPIADTQYF	TGTGCCAGCAGCCAAGATCGACGGCCCATAGCGGATACGCAGTATTTT